Following are 32 T cell receptor beta chains from one sample sequenced in a study of T cell repertoires in cytomegalovirus infection. TCRdb reanalysed the reads using MiXCR and keeps one entry per CDR3 protein. The sample contains tens of thousands of distinct CDR3 sequences, about 24% of which appear only once. No antigen has been identified for these receptors. Sequenced here: CD8+ T cells from cultured PBMCs, sampled from culture after CMV antigen stimulation. Every receptor here comes from a human donor in good health (CMV status not recorded). Some clones in this sample may be carry-over from other donors' samples.

This clonotype was observed many times. The chain is built from TRBV7-3 and TRBJ1-4, with D uncertain. Germline lookup yields CDR1 SGHTA and CDR2 FQGTGA. The CDR3 is 14 residues long. Trimming removed 5 bases at V and 4 bases at J, with 11 bases between. The CDR3 spells CASSLARNNEKLFF. DNA of the CDR3: TGTGCCAGCAGCCTCGCGAGGAATAATGAAAAACTGTTTTTT.

The J gene is TRBJ2-1, the V gene TRBV9; 10 bases line up with TRBD2. Germline assignment: CDR1 SGDLS and CDR2 YYNGEE. V was clipped by 4 bases and J by 4 bases; unmatched bases: 11. The CDR3 totals 17 residues. The CDR3 sequence is CASSPRLSTSGYNEQFF. CDR3 in DNA: TGTGCCAGCAGCCCCCGCCTGTCGACTAGCGGGTACAATGAGCAGTTCTTC.

This chain uses TRBV6-1 with TRBJ2-2, with 7 positions matching TRBD2. Per germline, CDR1 MNHNS and CDR2 SASEGT. The CDR3 spans 12 residues. The V segment lost 8 bases and the J segment 4 bases; nucleotides outside the gene matches: 1. DNA for the CDR3: TGTGCCAGCCAGCGGGGCACCGGGGAGCTGTTTTTT. Protein sequence: CASQRGTGELFF.

The gene calls are TRBV2 and TRBJ1-1; 9 bases match TRBD1. CDR1 SNHLY and CDR2 FYNNEI come from the germline V gene. Trimming cost V 7 bases and J 5 bases; bases outside gene matches: 8. The CDR3 covers 14 residues. This chain's CDR3 is CASMDRGQRTEAFF. Written as DNA, the CDR3 is TGTGCCAGCATGGACAGGGGACAAAGAACTGAAGCTTTCTTT.

This clonotype was counted a few times. The chain carries TRBV6-2 or TRBV6-3 and TRBJ2-3; TRBD2 matches at 10 bases. V gave up 2 bases and J gave up 1 base; unmatched junction bases: 6. This CDR3 is 17 amino acids long. Germline CDR1 reads MNHEY; CDR2 reads SVGEGT. In nucleotides, the CDR3 is TGTGCCAGCAGTTACCCCCGGCTAGCGGGGGGCACAGATACGCAGTATTTT. Encoded protein: CASSYPRLAGGTDTQYF.

This clonotype came up a few times. The chain links TRBV20-1 to TRBJ2-5, with 10 bases aligning to TRBD2. Trimming cost V 0 bases and J 2 bases; bases outside gene matches: 9. Germline lookup yields CDR1 DFQATT and CDR2 SNEGSKA (reference sequence). This CDR3 spans 17 amino acids. CDR3 nucleotide sequence: TGCAGTGCTAGAGATCCGGGGCTAGCGGGGGAGCAAGAGACCCAGTACTTC. It is translated as CSARDPGLAGEQETQYF.

The chain uses TRBV7-2 and TRBJ1-1, with 7 positions matching TRBD1. V trimming: 4 bases; J trimming: 3 bases; junction bases outside the gene matches: 2. The CDR3 extends over 13 amino acids. Germline values: CDR1 SGHTA, CDR2 FQGNSA. DNA for the CDR3: TGTGCCAGCAGCTCAGGGGGGGACACTGAAGCTTTCTTT. This gives the protein CASSSGGDTEAFF.

The chain uses TRBV7-9 and TRBJ2-7; no clear D gene. This CDR3 region has 12 residues. The V end lost 3 bases, the J end lost 5 bases, and 8 bases lay between the germline ends. The germline CDR1 and CDR2 sequences are SEHNR and FQNEAQ (reference sequence). CDR3 DNA sequence: TGTGCCAGCAGCTTGGGGTCCGACGAGCAGTACTTC. Translating gives CASSLGSDEQYF.

This clonotype was picked up a small number of times. This CDR3 reads CASSTPPGQADSPLHF. CDR3 nucleotide sequence: TGTGCCAGCAGCACACCCCCCGGACAGGCAGATTCACCCCTCCACTTT. The chain links TRBV7-9 to TRBJ1-6; 7 bases agree with TRBD1. Trimming at V came to 5 bases and at J to 8 bases, leaving 12 bases not matched to a gene. Germline-derived CDR1 and CDR2 are SEHNR and FQNEAQ (reference sequence). This CDR3 is 16 amino acids long.

This clonotype was observed a few times. This chain links TRBV7-6 with TRBJ2-1; 9 nucleotides line up with TRBD2. The CDR3 contains 17 residues. In germline, CDR1 is SGHVS, CDR2 FNYEAQ. V shed 4 bases and J 8 bases; nucleotides not matched to a gene: 15. The CDR3 sequence: CASSSPGGLAGAYEQFF. CDR3 DNA: TGTGCCAGCAGCTCACCCGGGGGGTTAGCGGGAGCCTATGAGCAGTTCTTC.

The sample holds many counts of this clonotype. The V gene is TRBV7-9, the J gene TRBJ1-1; 9 bases agree with TRBD1. V lost 5 bases to trimming and J lost 5 bases; unmatched junction nucleotides: 3. The germline V gene has CDR1 SEHNR and CDR2 FQNEAQ (reference sequence). This CDR3 is built from 13 residues. The CDR3 region is CASSDGQGTEAFF. The DNA of the CDR3 is TGTGCCAGCAGCGACGGACAGGGGACTGAAGCTTTCTTT. The full variable domain, its missing parts supplied by reference TRBV7-9 and TRBJ1-1, is DTGVSQNPRHKITKRGQNVTFRCDPISEHNRLYWYRQTLGQGPEFLTYFQNEAQLEKSRLLSDRFSAERPKGSFSTLEIQRTEQGDSAMYLCASSDGQGTEAFFGQGTRLTVV.

Concerning this clonotype itself: The CDR3 carries no conserved terminal phenylalanine or tryptophan, so it likely arises from a read error. The gene calls are TRBV29-1 and TRBJ2-5; D may be TRBD1 or TRBD2 (5 bases each). Germline V gives CDR1 SQVTM, CDR2 ANQGSEA. Trimming removed 4 bases at V and 5 bases at J, with 20 bases between. The CDR3 has 15 amino acids. The CDR3 sequence is CSVGGGGASSETQYI. The DNA of the CDR3 is TGCAGCGTTGGTGGTGGGGGAGCTTCATCGGAGACCCAGTACATC.

CDR3 sequence: CASMGESSSYEQYF. CDR3 nucleotides: TGTGCCAGCATGGGCGAGTCGAGCTCCTACGAGCAGTACTTC. The rearrangement uses TRBV6-2 or TRBV6-3 and TRBJ2-7; no clear D gene. The CDR3 extends over 14 amino acids. V was clipped by 7 bases and J by 0 bases, with 13 bases between them. Germline V gives CDR1 MNHEY, CDR2 SVGEGT.

The chain employs TRBV18 and TRBJ1-4; no clear D gene. CDR3 length: 15 amino acids. Trimming removed 3 bases from V and 10 bases from J, with 18 bases in between. Per the germline V gene, CDR1 is KGHSH and CDR2 is LQKENI. Written as DNA, the CDR3 is TGTGCCAGCTCACCTATAGACGGCTCAGGAGGAAAACTGTTTTTT. Amino acid sequence: CASSPIDGSGGKLFF.

This clonotype was counted between two and nine times. The chain recombines TRBV9 with TRBJ1-2; TRBD1 matches 7 bases. The CDR3 runs to 19 residues. Germline CDR1 SGDLS, CDR2 YYNGEE. J was trimmed by 8 bases and V by 3 bases; bases with no gene match: 25. The CDR3 spells CASSAPIQSSPSGTEGYTF. The CDR3 region has the DNA TGTGCCAGCAGCGCCCCAATTCAGTCCTCTCCTTCCGGGACAGAAGGCTACACCTTC. Full variable domain (rest looked up from reference TRBV9 and TRBJ1-2): DSGVTQTPKHLITATGQRVTLRCSPRSGDLSVYWYQQSLDQGLQFLIQYYNGEERAKGNILERFSAQQFPDLHSELNLSSLELGDSALYFCASSAPIQSSPSGTEGYTFGSGTRLTVV.

The chain uses TRBV4-3 and TRBJ2-3; TRBD2 might be the D (5 bases). The CDR3 runs 16 residues. The germline gives CDR1 LGHNA, CDR2 YSLEER. Deletions cut 3 bases from V and 5 bases from J, with 18 bases between. The CDR3 loop is CASSQAKAGGQDTQYF. The DNA of the CDR3 is TGCGCCAGCAGCCAGGCTAAGGCGGGCGGTCAAGATACGCAGTATTTT.

In this sample, this clonotype turned up many times. The J gene is TRBJ2-1, the V gene TRBV28; 11 nucleotides match TRBD1. The V segment lost 7 bases and the J segment 8 bases; nucleotides outside the gene matches: 10. The CDR3 has 15 amino acids. CDR1 is MDHEN and CDR2 is SYDVKM in the germline V gene. As DNA, the CDR3 is TGTGCCAGCACCGGCGGACAGGGGGCCGGGCATGAGCAGTTCTTC. This translates into CASTGGQGAGHEQFF.

This clonotype has a count of ten or more. The chain has TRBV6-6 and TRBJ2-7; 8 bases match TRBD1. The CDR3 is 13 residues long. J lost 2 bases, V lost 6 bases, and 3 bases had no gene match. The germline V gene encodes CDR1 MNHNY and CDR2 SVGAGI (reference sequence). The DNA for the CDR3 is TGTGCCAGCAGGGACAGGGAAACCTACGAGCAGTACTTC. Its protein is CASRDRETYEQYF.

The chain employs TRBV6-2 or TRBV6-3 and TRBJ2-1; 13 bases are shared with TRBD2. Germline loops: CDR1 MNHEY, CDR2 SVGEGT. The ends lost 2 bases at V and 9 bases at J; junction bases unmatched: 4. The CDR3 is 15 amino acids. CDR3 sequence (DNA): TGTGCCAGCAGTTACGGACTAGCGGGAGAGGGTGAGCAGTTCTTC. Protein product: CASSYGLAGEGEQFF.

For this clonotype: A much larger clonotype is one base distant, so this may be a read error. This rearrangement joins TRBV12-3 or TRBV12-4 to TRBJ1-2; D gene ambiguous. This CDR3 region has 13 residues. The V end lost 6 bases, the J end lost 5 bases, and 13 bases lay between the germline ends. As DNA, the CDR3 is TGTGCCAGCAGCGGACGGAGTAAGTATGGCTACACCTTC. Amino acids: CASSGRSKYGYTF.

This clonotype appeared a few times. V and J are TRBV7-9 and TRBJ2-7, with D uncertain. Trimming removed 1 base from V and 0 bases from J, with 7 bases in between. This CDR3 comprises 14 residues. Germline V gene lookup returns CDR1 SEHNR and CDR2 FQNEAQ (reference sequence). Written as DNA, the CDR3 is TGTGCCAGCAGCTTAGACGGATACTCCTACGAGCAGTACTTC. This codes for CASSLDGYSYEQYF.

This clonotype was seen only a few times. The chain carries TRBV7-8 and TRBJ2-5; 12 nucleotides agree with TRBD2. Unmatched junction bases numbered 0, after V lost 6 bases and J lost 1 base. CDR1 is SGHVS, CDR2 FQNEAQ, per germline. This CDR3 comprises 14 residues. The CDR3 sequence: CASRTSGGQETQYF. CDR3 coding DNA: TGTGCCAGCAGGACTAGCGGGGGCCAAGAGACCCAGTACTTC.

The chain combines TRBV19 with TRBJ1-2; perhaps TRBD1 as D (6 bases). Trimming cost V 5 bases and J 7 bases, with 14 bases left between them. Germline values: CDR1 LNHDA, CDR2 SQIVND (reference sequence). The CDR3 contains 13 residues. The DNA for the CDR3 is TGTGCCAGTAGTCTCTCAGGGGAGGCTGGCTACACCTTC. Protein: CASSLSGEAGYTF.

This chain uses TRBV30 with TRBJ2-1; either TRBD1 or TRBD2 may supply D (5 bases each). From germline, CDR1 is GTSNPN and CDR2 SVGIG (reference sequence). The ends were cut back, 0 bases at V and 7 bases at J, with 10 bases in the middle. The CDR3 length is 13 residues. CDR3 in DNA: TGTGCCTGGAGTGTACTGGGACGGAATGAGCAGTTCTTC. Translated, it gives CAWSVLGRNEQFF.

This clonotype was seen a handful of times. This chain's CDR3 is CASSLVITGGYEQYF. The CDR3 DNA sequence: TGTGCCAGCAGCTTAGTGATCACAGGGGGCTACGAGCAGTACTTC. The chain links TRBV7-2 to TRBJ2-7, with 8 nucleotides matching TRBD1. V was clipped by 1 base and J by 3 bases; unmatched bases: 5. Germline-derived CDR1 and CDR2 are SGHTA and FQGNSA. The CDR3 is 15 amino acids.

V gene TRBV6-6 combines with J gene TRBJ2-7; D assignment may be TRBD1 or TRBD2 (5 bases each). This CDR3 is built from 14 residues. Trimming removed 0 bases from V and 4 bases from J, with 10 bases in between. Germline assignment: CDR1 MNHNY and CDR2 SVGAGI (reference sequence). CDR3 sequence reads: CASSYSSGAYEQYF. CDR3 nucleotides: TGTGCCAGCAGTTACTCGTCCGGGGCATACGAGCAGTACTTC.

This sequence joins TRBV9 and TRBJ2-5; D not resolved. Deletions cut 3 bases from V and 1 base from J, with 16 bases between. The CDR3 sequence is 16 residues long. CDR1 SGDLS and CDR2 YYNGEE come from the germline V gene. The CDR3 region is CASSESMTLTQETQYF. CDR3 DNA sequence: TGTGCCAGCAGCGAATCCATGACACTTACCCAAGAGACCCAGTACTTC.

A few counts support this clonotype. This chain links TRBV30 with TRBJ2-3; TRBD1 might be the D (6 bases). The CDR3 spans 16 residues. V lost 2 bases and J 0 bases, leaving 15 bases between the germline ends. Germline V gene sequence: CDR1 GTSNPN, CDR2 SVGIG (reference sequence). In nucleotides, the CDR3 is TGTGCCTGGAGTCTTGGACAGCACGCTAGCACAGATACGCAGTATTTT. Translated, it gives CAWSLGQHASTDTQYF.

Comments on this clonotype: This may come from a read error, since a much larger clone is one base off. The CDR3 ends on some other residue instead of the conserved phenylalanine or tryptophan, so this is likely a read error. The V call is TRBV7-8, the J call TRBJ2-7, with TRBD1 matching over 10 bases. The ends lost 5 bases at V and 4 bases at J; junction bases unmatched: 5. CDR1 SGHVS and CDR2 FQNEAQ come from the germline V gene. The CDR3 loop spans 14 amino acids. The CDR3 loop is CASSQGTGDYEQYS. The CDR3 bases are TGTGCCAGCAGCCAGGGGACAGGGGATTACGAGCAGTACTCC.

This clonotype was counted between two and nine times. V and J are TRBV20-1 and TRBJ2-7; D unclear. Trimming pared 0 bases from V and 0 bases from J, leaving 9 bases between. The CDR3 totals 14 residues. Germline V gene lookup returns CDR1 DFQATT and CDR2 SNEGSKA (reference sequence). The CDR3 reads CSARDEYSSYEQYF. Here the CDR3 DNA reads TGCAGTGCTAGAGATGAGTACTCCTCCTACGAGCAGTACTTC.

The chain combines TRBV27 with TRBJ2-2, with 10 bases matching TRBD2. With V trimmed by 3 bases and J by 7 bases, 8 bases remained unmatched. CDR3 length equals 16 residues. Germline assignment: CDR1 MNHEY and CDR2 SMNVEV (reference sequence). CDR3 bases: TGTGCCAGCAGTTTTCTAGCGGGAGATCTCGGCGGGGAGCTGTTTTTT. Protein product: CASSFLAGDLGGELFF.

The V gene is TRBV5-6, the J gene TRBJ1-2; no definite D call. Trimming left V 0 bases short and J 5 bases short, with 14 bases between. Germline V gene lookup returns CDR1 SGHDT and CDR2 YYEEEE. This CDR3 region has 15 residues. CDR3 sequence reads: CASSLDGGIGYGYTF. The CDR3 coding sequence is TGTGCCAGCAGCTTGGATGGAGGGATAGGGTATGGCTACACCTTC.